This entry describes one TCR beta chain. Sequenced by immunoSEQ multiplex PCR; TCRdb stores in-frame clones only, minus some. Of about 40,000 clones in the sample, roughly nine tenths were seen once. The entry originates in a study of control samples from healthy donors and cancer patients. CDR1 is LGHDT and CDR2 is YNNKEL in the germline V gene (reference sequence). The CDR3 totals 16 residues. V was trimmed by 2 bases and J by 5 bases, leaving 15 bases between them. The chain is built from TRBV3-1 (or the pseudogene TRBV3-2) and TRBJ2-2, with D unclear. The sequence was collected from a woman aged 45-65 years in good health. The sequenced material came from blood. As DNA, the CDR3 is TGTGCCAGCAGCCAACCATCCGGGTCCCGAACCGGGGAGCTGTTTTTT. Amino acids: CASSQPSGSRTGELFF.